The 11 T cell receptor beta chains presented below share a single source sample, sequenced in a study of blood T cell repertoires in COVID-19. Using immunoSEQ multiplex PCR, the repertoire was profiled, and TCRdb retains in-frame clones only, with some absent. This table has a few hundred thousand clones, approximately 86% appearing once. Sequences were obtained from peripheral blood. The receptor set was obtained from a man between 18 and 35 years old with active or convalescent COVID-19.

This clone was picked up many times. The chain combines TRBV11-2 with TRBJ2-7, with a possible D match to TRBD2 (5 bases). Germline V CDR1 and CDR2: SGHAT, FQNNGV. With 4 bases removed from V and 4 bases from J, the gap between germline ends came to 14 bases. The CDR3 extends over 14 amino acids. For the CDR3, the DNA is TGTGCCAGCAGCTCTACTAGAAGTCTATACGAGCAGTACTTC. It translates to CASSSTRSLYEQYF.

This chain uses TRBV2 with TRBJ2-1, with a weak D call TRBD1 (6 bases). V was cut by 4 bases and J by 9 bases, with 10 bases left in between. The CDR3 runs to 12 residues. Germline V gives CDR1 SNHLY, CDR2 FYNNEI. The CDR3 DNA reads as TGTGCCAGCAGTGTCCGGACAGTTGAGCAGTTCTTC. Its translation is CASSVRTVEQFF.

The chain recombines TRBV19 with TRBJ1-2; D unresolved. The CDR3 totals 15 residues. Germline values: CDR1 LNHDA, CDR2 SQIVND (reference sequence). Trimming took off 3 bases at V and 2 bases at J, with 13 bases between the two ends. CDR3 sequence: CASSIYRDRNYGYTF. The DNA for the CDR3 is TGTGCCAGTAGTATTTATCGGGATAGGAACTATGGCTACACCTTC.

V gene TRBV28 combines with J gene TRBJ2-1, with 11 nucleotides matching TRBD2. Germline CDR1 and CDR2: MDHEN and SYDVKM. Trimming cost V 2 bases and J 7 bases; bases outside gene matches: 4. This CDR3 has 15 residues. The CDR3 region has the DNA TGTGCCAGCAGTTTAGTAGCGGGAGGGCCGAATGAGCAGTTCTTC. This codes for CASSLVAGGPNEQFF.

J is TRBJ1-4 and V is TRBV5-1, with D possibly TRBD1 on 6 matching bases. The V end lost 3 bases, the J end lost 8 bases, and 20 bases lay between the germline ends. The CDR3 contains 16 residues. Germline V CDR1 and CDR2: SGHRS, YFSETQ. As DNA, the CDR3 is TGCGCCAGCAGCTCTACGGGGGCAGGGAGGGAGGAAAAACTGTTTTTT. It codes for CASSSTGAGREEKLFF.

The chain links TRBV19 to TRBJ2-7; D may be TRBD1 (6 bases). CDR1 and CDR2 from the germline V gene are LNHDA and SQIVND (reference sequence). Trimming removed 1 base at V and 2 bases at J, with 18 bases between. CDR3 length: 17 residues. The CDR3 sequence: CASSIGPTGLGTYEQYF. The CDR3 nucleotides read TGTGCCAGTAGTATAGGCCCGACAGGCCTTGGGACCTACGAGCAGTACTTC.

This clone was counted a single time. The rearrangement uses TRBV4-1 and TRBJ2-1, with 14 bases that match TRBD2. Losses at the gene ends were 2 bases for V and 4 bases for J; bases not matched to a gene: 1. Germline V gene lookup returns CDR1 MGHRA and CDR2 YSYEKL. The CDR3 contains 16 residues. CDR3 nucleotide sequence: TGCGCCAGCAGCCAAAGACTAGCGGGAGGGTACAATGAGCAGTTCTTC. Translation: CASSQRLAGGYNEQFF.

This clone has a handful of counts. The chain has TRBV2 and TRBJ1-5; D is perhaps TRBD1 (6 bases). The germline V and J ends were trimmed by 6 bases and 0 bases, with 12 bases remaining between them. From germline, CDR1 is SNHLY and CDR2 FYNNEI. The CDR3 consists of 15 residues. Written as DNA, the CDR3 is TGTGCCAGCAGCTTCGACAGGCATAGCAATCAGCCCCAGCATTTT. Its protein is CASSFDRHSNQPQHF.

This chain joins TRBV11-2 and TRBJ1-2, with D unresolved. The CDR3 length is 14 residues. The V end was cut by 1 base, the J end by 2 bases, with 8 bases between. The V gene's germline CDR1 is SGHAT and CDR2 FQNNGV. Here the CDR3 reads CASSLGITNYGYTF. In nucleotides, the CDR3 is TGTGCCAGCAGCTTAGGCATCACAAACTATGGCTACACCTTC.

The rearrangement joins TRBV19 to TRBJ2-2, with 7 nucleotides matching TRBD2. This CDR3 is built from 15 residues. J was trimmed by 0 bases and V by 7 bases; bases with no gene match: 5. Germline V gives CDR1 LNHDA, CDR2 SQIVND (reference sequence). CDR3 sequence reads: CASTLGGSNTGELFF. As DNA, the CDR3 is TGTGCCAGTACCCTGGGAGGGTCGAACACCGGGGAGCTGTTTTTT.

V is TRBV11-2 and J is TRBJ2-7; D is unresolved. Germline V gene sequence: CDR1 SGHAT, CDR2 FQNNGV. The CDR3 covers 13 residues. Trimming shortened V by 6 bases and J by 0 bases, and 9 bases separated the two germline ends. CDR3 protein: CASSTGTSYEQYF. CDR3 in DNA: TGTGCCAGCAGTACTGGTACCTCCTACGAGCAGTACTTC.